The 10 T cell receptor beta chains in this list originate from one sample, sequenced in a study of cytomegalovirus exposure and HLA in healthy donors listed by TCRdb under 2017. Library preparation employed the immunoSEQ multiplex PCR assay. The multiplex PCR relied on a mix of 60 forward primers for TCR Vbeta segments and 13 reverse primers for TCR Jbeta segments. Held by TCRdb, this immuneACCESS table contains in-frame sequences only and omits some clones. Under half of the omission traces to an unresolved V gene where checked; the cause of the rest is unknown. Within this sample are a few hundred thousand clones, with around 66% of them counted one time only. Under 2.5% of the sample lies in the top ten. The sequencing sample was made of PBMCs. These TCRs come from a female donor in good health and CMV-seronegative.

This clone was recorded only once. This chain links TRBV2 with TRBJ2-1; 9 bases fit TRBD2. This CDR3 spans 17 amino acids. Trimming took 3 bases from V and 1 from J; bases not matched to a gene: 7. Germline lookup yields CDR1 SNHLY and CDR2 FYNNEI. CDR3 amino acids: CASSDVTSGRSYNEQFF. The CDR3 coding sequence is TGTGCCAGCAGTGATGTGACTAGCGGCCGATCCTACAATGAGCAGTTCTTC.

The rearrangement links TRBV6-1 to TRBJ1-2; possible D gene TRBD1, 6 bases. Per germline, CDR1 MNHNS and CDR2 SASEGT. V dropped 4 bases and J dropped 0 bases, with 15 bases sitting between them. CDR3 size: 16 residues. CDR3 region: CASSVAGARTNYGYTF. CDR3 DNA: TGTGCCAGCAGTGTCGCAGGGGCCCGAACTAACTATGGCTACACCTTC.

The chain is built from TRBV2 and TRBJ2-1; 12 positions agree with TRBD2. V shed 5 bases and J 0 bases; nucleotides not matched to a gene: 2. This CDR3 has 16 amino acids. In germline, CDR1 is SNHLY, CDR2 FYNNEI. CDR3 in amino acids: CASSKTSGSSYNEQFF. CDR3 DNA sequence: TGTGCCAGCAGTAAGACTAGCGGGAGCTCCTACAATGAGCAGTTCTTC.

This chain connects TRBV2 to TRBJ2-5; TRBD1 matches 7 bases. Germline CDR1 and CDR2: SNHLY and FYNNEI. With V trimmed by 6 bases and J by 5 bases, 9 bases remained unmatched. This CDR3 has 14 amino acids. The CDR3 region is CASRRQGVFETQYF. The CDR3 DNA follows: TGTGCCAGCAGGCGACAGGGCGTTTTCGAGACCCAGTACTTC.

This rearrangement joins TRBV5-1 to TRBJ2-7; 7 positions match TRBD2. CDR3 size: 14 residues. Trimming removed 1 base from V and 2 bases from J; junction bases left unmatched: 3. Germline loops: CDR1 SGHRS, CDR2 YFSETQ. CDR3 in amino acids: CASSLTSAPYEQYF. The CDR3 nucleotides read TGCGCCAGCAGCTTGACTAGCGCACCCTACGAGCAGTACTTC.

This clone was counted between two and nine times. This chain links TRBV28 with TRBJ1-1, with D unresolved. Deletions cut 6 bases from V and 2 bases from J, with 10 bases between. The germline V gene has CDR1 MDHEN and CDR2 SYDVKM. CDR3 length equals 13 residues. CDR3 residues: CASRGSANTEAFF. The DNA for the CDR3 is TGTGCCAGCAGAGGAAGCGCTAACACTGAAGCTTTCTTT. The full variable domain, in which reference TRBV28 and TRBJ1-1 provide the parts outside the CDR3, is DVKVTQSSRYLVKRTGEKVFLECVQDMDHENMFWYRQDPGLGLRLIYFSYDVKMKEKGDIPEGYSVSREKKERFSLILESASTNQTSMYLCASRGSANTEAFFGQGTRLTVV.

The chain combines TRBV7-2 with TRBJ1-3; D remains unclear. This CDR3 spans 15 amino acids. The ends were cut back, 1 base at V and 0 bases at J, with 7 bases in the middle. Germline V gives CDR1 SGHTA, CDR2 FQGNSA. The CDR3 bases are TGTGCCAGCAGCTTAGACAGAAACTCTGGAAACACCATATATTTT. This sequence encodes CASSLDRNSGNTIYF.

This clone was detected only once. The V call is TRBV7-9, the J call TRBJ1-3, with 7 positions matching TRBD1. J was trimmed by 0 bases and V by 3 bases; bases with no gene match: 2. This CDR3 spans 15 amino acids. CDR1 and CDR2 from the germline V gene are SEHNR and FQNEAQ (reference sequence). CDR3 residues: CASSFRDSSGNTIYF. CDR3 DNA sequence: TGTGCCAGCAGCTTTCGGGACAGCTCTGGAAACACCATATATTTT.

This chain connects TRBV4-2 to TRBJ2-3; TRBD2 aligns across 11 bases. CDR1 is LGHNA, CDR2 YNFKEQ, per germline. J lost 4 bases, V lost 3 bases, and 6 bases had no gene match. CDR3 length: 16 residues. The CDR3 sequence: CASSQEIAGGADTQYF. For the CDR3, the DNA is TGTGCCAGCAGCCAGGAAATAGCGGGAGGGGCAGATACGCAGTATTTT.

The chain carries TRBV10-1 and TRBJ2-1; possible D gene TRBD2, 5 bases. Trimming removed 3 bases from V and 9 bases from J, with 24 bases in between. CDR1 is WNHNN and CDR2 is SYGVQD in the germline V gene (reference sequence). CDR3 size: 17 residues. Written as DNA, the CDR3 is TGCGCCAGCAGTGAAGGTTTGGACTTCAACCCGGCGGGTGAGCAGTTCTTC. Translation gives CASSEGLDFNPAGEQFF.